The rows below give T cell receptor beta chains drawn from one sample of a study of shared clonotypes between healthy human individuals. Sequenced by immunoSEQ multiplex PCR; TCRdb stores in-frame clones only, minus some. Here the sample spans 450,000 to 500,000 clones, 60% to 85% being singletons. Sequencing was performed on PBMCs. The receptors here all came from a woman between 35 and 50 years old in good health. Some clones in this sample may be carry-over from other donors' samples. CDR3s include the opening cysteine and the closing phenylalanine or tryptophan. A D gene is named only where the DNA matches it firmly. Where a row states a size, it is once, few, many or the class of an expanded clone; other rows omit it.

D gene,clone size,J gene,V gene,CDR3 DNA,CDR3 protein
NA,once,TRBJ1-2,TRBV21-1,TGTGCCAGCAGCAAAGTCGGGCTGCGGGGCTACACCTTC,CASSKVGLRGYTF
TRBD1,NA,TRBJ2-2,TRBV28,TGTGCCAGCAGTTCCCTACGGACAGGGCACACCGGGGAGCTGTTTTTT,CASSSLRTGHTGELFF
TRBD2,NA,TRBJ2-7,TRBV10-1,TGCGCCAGCAGTGAGTCGGGAGGGTCGGCGGGAGGTCGAAAGTACTTC,CASSESGGSAGGRKYF
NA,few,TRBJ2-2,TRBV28,TGTGCCAGCAGTTTAACCCGGCTGAACACCGGGGAGCTGTTTTTT,CASSLTRLNTGELFF
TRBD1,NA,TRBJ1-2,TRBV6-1,TGTGCCAGCAGAGCGGGACAGGGAGGTGGCTATGGCTACACCTTC,CASRAGQGGGYGYTF
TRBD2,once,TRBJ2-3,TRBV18,TGTGCCAGCTCACCGGGGACTAGCGGGAGCGGCACAGATACGCAGTATTTT,CASSPGTSGSGTDTQYF
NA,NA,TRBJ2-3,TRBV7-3,TGTGCCAGCAGCTCCCGCGAGGTAGATACGCAGTATTTT,CASSSREVDTQYF
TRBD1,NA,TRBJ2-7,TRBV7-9,TGTGCCAGCAGCAAGGGACAGGGTCTGGGCGAGCAGTACTTC,CASSKGQGLGEQYF
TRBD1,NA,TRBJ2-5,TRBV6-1,TGTGCCAGCAGTGAAGGGATGGGACAGGGCCTGGAGACCCAGTACTTC,CASSEGMGQGLETQYF
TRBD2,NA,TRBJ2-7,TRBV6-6,TGTGCCAGCAGCGACCAAGGACGGACTAGCTCCTACGAGCAGTACTTC,CASSDQGRTSSYEQYF
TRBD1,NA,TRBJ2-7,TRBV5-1,TGCGCCAGCAGCTTGGACGCGGGACAGGGGGCCGAGCAGTACTTC,CASSLDAGQGAEQYF
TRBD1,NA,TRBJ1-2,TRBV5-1,TGCGCCAGCAGCCCCAACGGACAGGGTAACTATGGCTACACCTTC,CASSPNGQGNYGYTF
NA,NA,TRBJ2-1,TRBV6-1,TGTGCCAGCAGTGAAGGATTATCGGGGGCGCTCTCCTACAATGAGCAGTTCTTC,CASSEGLSGALSYNEQFF
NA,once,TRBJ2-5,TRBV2,TGTGCCAGCTCCGACCAGACTAGAGAGGAGACCCAGTACTTC,CASSDQTREETQYF
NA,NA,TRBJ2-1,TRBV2,TGTGCCAGCATCCCACTGGAGGGAGGTAATGAGCAGTTCTTC,CASIPLEGGNEQFF
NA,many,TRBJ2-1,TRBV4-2,TGTGCCAGCAGCCAAGCGGGCGGGGCCTACAATGAGCAGTTCTTC,CASSQAGGAYNEQFF
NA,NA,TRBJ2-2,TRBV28,TGTGCCAGCAGTTCCCCGGGGTTGGGGACCGGGGAGCTGTTTTTT,CASSSPGLGTGELFF
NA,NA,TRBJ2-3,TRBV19,TGTGCCAGTAGCACCCATCGAAGGGATACGCAGTATTTT,CASSTHRRDTQYF
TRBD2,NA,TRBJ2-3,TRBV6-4,TGTGCCAGCAGTGAACTAGCGGGAACCACAGATACGCAGTATTTT,CASSELAGTTDTQYF
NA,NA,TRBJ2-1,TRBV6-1,TGTGCCAGCAGTGAGGGACACTACTCCTACAATGAGCAGTTCTTC,CASSEGHYSYNEQFF
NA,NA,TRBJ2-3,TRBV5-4,TGTGCCAGCAGCTCCAGGGTTGGCACAGATACGCAGTATTTT,CASSSRVGTDTQYF
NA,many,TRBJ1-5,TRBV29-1,TGCAGCGTTGAAGCTGCGAACGGACCCCAGCATTTT,CSVEAANGPQHF
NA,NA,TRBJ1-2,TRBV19,TGTGCCAGTAGTCCAGCCCCGCCGGCAGGGGTCTATGGCTACACCTTC,CASSPAPPAGVYGYTF
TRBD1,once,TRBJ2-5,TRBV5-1,TGCGCCAGCAGCTTGGACGGGGACAGGGGGACCGAGACCCAGTACTTC,CASSLDGDRGTETQYF
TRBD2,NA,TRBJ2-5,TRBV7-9,TGTGCCAGCAGCTTAGCGACTAGCGGGAGGGCCGGAGAGACCCAGTACTTC,CASSLATSGRAGETQYF
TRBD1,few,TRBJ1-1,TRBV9,TGTGCCAGCAGCGTACACAGGGGCTCTGAAGCTTTCTTT,CASSVHRGSEAFF
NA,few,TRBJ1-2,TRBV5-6,TGTGCCAGCAGCTTGGGTCAGTTCAACTATGGCTACACCTTC,CASSLGQFNYGYTF
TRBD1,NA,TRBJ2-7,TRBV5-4,TGTGCCAGCGGCTTGGGGGGGGACAGGGCCCACGAGCAGTACTTC,CASGLGGDRAHEQYF
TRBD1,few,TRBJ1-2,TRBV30,TGTGCCTGGAGTGCAGGGGGCGGGGTCTATGGCTACACCTTC,CAWSAGGGVYGYTF
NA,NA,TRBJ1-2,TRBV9,TGTGCCAGCAGCTGGGACGCGGGTGGGAGGTATGGCTACACCTTC,CASSWDAGGRYGYTF
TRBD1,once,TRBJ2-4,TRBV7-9,TGTGCCAGCAGCCGAGCCGGGACAGGGAAAAACATTCAGTACTTC,CASSRAGTGKNIQYF
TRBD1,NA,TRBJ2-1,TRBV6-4,TGTGCCAGCAGTGACCAGGACAGGAATGAGCAGTTCTTC,CASSDQDRNEQFF
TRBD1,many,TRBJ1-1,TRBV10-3,TGTGCCATCAGCCAGGACAGGGAGGGTTCTGAAGCTTTCTTT,CAISQDREGSEAFF
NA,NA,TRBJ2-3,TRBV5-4,TGTGCCAGCAGCTCCGCTTCCCCCGGGGTCCTGACAGATACGCAGTATTTT,CASSSASPGVLTDTQYF
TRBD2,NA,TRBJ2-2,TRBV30,TGTGCCTGGAGTAGCGGGAGGGAGATCACCGGGGAGCTGTTTTTT,CAWSSGREITGELFF
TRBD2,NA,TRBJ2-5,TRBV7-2,TGTGCCAGCAGCTTGGGAGGGAGGGCCCAAGAGACCCAGTACTTC,CASSLGGRAQETQYF
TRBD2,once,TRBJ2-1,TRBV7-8,TGTGCCAGCAGCTTAGTTTGGCGGGAGTTACACAATGAGCAGTTCTTC,CASSLVWRELHNEQFF
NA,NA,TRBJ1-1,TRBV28,TGTGCCAGCGGGCCCGAAACCTTGAACACTGAAGCTTTCTTT,CASGPETLNTEAFF
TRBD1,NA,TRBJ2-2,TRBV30,TGTGCCTGGAGTGACCGGACAGGGCTTAACACCGGGGAGCTGTTTTTT,CAWSDRTGLNTGELFF
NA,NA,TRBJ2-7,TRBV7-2,TGTGCCAGCTCCCACGGATCCTACGAGCAGTACTTC,CASSHGSYEQYF
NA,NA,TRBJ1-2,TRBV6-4,TGTGCCAGCAGTGACTCATGGGTGACGGGGAAAGCTGGCTACACCTTC,CASSDSWVTGKAGYTF
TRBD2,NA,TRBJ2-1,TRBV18,TGTGCCAGCTCACCTATTAGCGGGAGGGCCGCCAGTGAGCAGTTCTTC,CASSPISGRAASEQFF
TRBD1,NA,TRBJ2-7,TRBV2,TGTGCCAGCACCCGAGGACAGGGGAACGTCGAGCAGTACTTC,CASTRGQGNVEQYF
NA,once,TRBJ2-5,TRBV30,TGTGCCTGGAGTGTACTGGGGCCTCGGGAGACCCAGTACTTC,CAWSVLGPRETQYF
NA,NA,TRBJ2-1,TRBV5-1,TGCGCCAGCAGACTAACTTTTAGCTCCTACAATGAGCAGTTCTTC,CASRLTFSSYNEQFF
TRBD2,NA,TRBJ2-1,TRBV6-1,TGTGCCACCCTGGGGACTAGCGGGGTTTACAATGAGCAGTTCTTC,CATLGTSGVYNEQFF
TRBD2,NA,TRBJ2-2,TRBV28,TGTGCCAGCTACCCCGGACTAGCGGGATGGGACACCGGGGAGCTGTTTTTT,CASYPGLAGWDTGELFF
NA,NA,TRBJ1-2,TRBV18,TGTGCCAGCTCACCTGAAGTGGGGGCCGATAACTATGGCTACACCTTC,CASSPEVGADNYGYTF
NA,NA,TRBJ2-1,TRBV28,TGTGCCAGCAGTTTATTGCGTGATGAGCAGTTCTTC,CASSLLRDEQFF
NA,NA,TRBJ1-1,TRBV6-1,TGTGCCAGCAGTGAATATGGGGGCCGGAACACTGAAGCTTTCTTT,CASSEYGGRNTEAFF
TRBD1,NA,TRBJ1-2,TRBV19,TGTGCCAGTAGGAATACCGGGACAGGGGGCTCAGGCTACACCTTC,CASRNTGTGGSGYTF
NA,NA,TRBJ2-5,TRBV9,TGTGCCAGCAGCGTAGTTCCCCGGGAGACCCAGTACTTC,CASSVVPRETQYF
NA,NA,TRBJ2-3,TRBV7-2,TGTGCCAGCAGCCTCGTGGGCGCCTCTAGCACAGATACGCAGTATTTT,CASSLVGASSTDTQYF
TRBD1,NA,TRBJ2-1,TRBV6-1,TGTGCCAGCAGTGATCTCCGACAGGGGGCGCCCAATGAGCAGTTCTTC,CASSDLRQGAPNEQFF
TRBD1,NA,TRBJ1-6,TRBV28,TGTGCCAGCAGCCTCGTGGACAGGGATAATTCACCCCTCCACTTT,CASSLVDRDNSPLHF